These 15 T cell receptor beta chains were all obtained from the same sample, sequenced in a study of T cells in Graves' hyperthyroidism and ophthalmopathy. From RNA transcripts, TCR beta CDR3 regions were amplified. First-round RT-PCR targeting the TCR CDR3 was performed with the HTBI primer set. TCRdb re-called the multiplex PCR reads through MiXCR, storing one row per CDR3 protein. The sample gives roughly 550,000 distinct CDR3 sequences, about 16% of which show up once; 25% to 30% is in the top ten. Sequencing was done on a sample of blood. These receptors all come from a woman under 40 with Graves' ophthalmopathy.

V and J are TRBV6-2 or TRBV6-3 and TRBJ1-1; D remains unclear. The CDR3 runs to 13 residues. V lost 6 bases and J 7 bases, leaving 15 bases between the germline ends. Germline CDR1 and CDR2: MNHEY and SVGEGT. CDR3 protein: CASRAFATLEAFF. CDR3 nucleotide sequence: TGTGCCAGCAGAGCATTCGCTACCCTTGAAGCTTTCTTT.

This clonotype was seen at least ten times. CDR3 coding DNA: TGTGCCAGCAGTGACCGGGACAGGGTTGATTCACCCCTCCACTTT. As protein: CASSDRDRVDSPLHF. The chain carries TRBV6-1 and TRBJ1-6; 9 nucleotides match TRBD1. This CDR3 is built from 15 residues. J was trimmed by 8 bases and V by 3 bases; bases with no gene match: 5. Germline CDR1 is MNHNS and CDR2 is SASEGT.

Ten or more counts support this clonotype. The J gene is TRBJ2-1, the V gene TRBV18; D gene unclear. The CDR3 has 17 residues. V shed 1 base and J shed 0 bases, with 13 bases lying between them. The germline V gene has CDR1 KGHSH and CDR2 LQKENI. CDR3 in amino acids: CASSPLASRHSYNEQFF. The CDR3 DNA is TGTGCCAGCTCACCACTCGCGTCTCGACACTCCTACAATGAGCAGTTCTTC.

The rearrangement links TRBV7-9 to TRBJ2-1; 12 bases match TRBD1. Germline assignment: CDR1 SEHNR and CDR2 FQNEAQ (reference sequence). V was clipped by 4 bases and J by 11 bases; unmatched bases: 9. CDR3 length: 15 residues. CDR3 sequence reads: CASSSGTGGLNKQFF. The CDR3 nucleotides read TGTGCCAGCAGCTCCGGGACAGGGGGCCTTAATAAGCAGTTCTTC.

This clonotype came up many times. This chain uses TRBV7-9 with TRBJ2-1; TRBD1 agrees at 10 bases. This CDR3 has 14 residues. The trim removed 5 bases at V and 9 bases at J, leaving 7 bases unmatched. Germline V gene sequence: CDR1 SEHNR, CDR2 FQNEAQ (reference sequence). In nucleotides, the CDR3 is TGTGCCAGCAGCACGGGACAGGGGAAAAGTGAGCAGTTCTTC. This gives the protein CASSTGQGKSEQFF.

This clonotype appeared many times. This chain joins TRBV20-1 and TRBJ2-7; the D is unclear. Trimming pared 0 bases from V and 3 bases from J, leaving 6 bases between. From germline, CDR1 is DFQATT and CDR2 SNEGSKA (reference sequence). The length of the CDR3 is 12 residues. Here the CDR3 reads CSAREADYEQYF. DNA of the CDR3: TGCAGTGCTAGAGAAGCTGACTACGAGCAGTACTTC.

The CDR3 here is CASSYPGQGMTETQYF. DNA for the CDR3: TGTGCCAGCAGTTACCCGGGACAGGGGATGACAGAGACCCAGTACTTC. The chain employs TRBV6-2 or TRBV6-3 and TRBJ2-5, with 10 bases matching TRBD1. CDR1 and CDR2 from the germline V gene are MNHEY and SVGEGT. The V and J ends lost 2 bases and 4 bases, in that order; junction bases with no gene match: 7. The CDR3 consists of 16 residues.

J is TRBJ2-1 and V is TRBV6-1; the D gene is possibly TRBD1 (5 bases). The CDR3 is 13 residues long. The germline CDR1 and CDR2 sequences are MNHNS and SASEGT. Trimming pared 5 bases from V and 9 bases from J, leaving 14 bases between. The CDR3 region is CASSFDSGGEQFF. The CDR3 nucleotides are TGTGCCAGCAGTTTCGACAGTGGCGGTGAGCAGTTCTTC.

V usage is TRBV20-1 and J usage is TRBJ1-5; 7 bases are shared with TRBD1. The germline gives CDR1 DFQATT, CDR2 SNEGSKA (reference sequence). V shed 2 bases, J shed 4 bases, and the junction held 11 bases outside the gene matches. This CDR3 region has 16 residues. Here the CDR3 DNA reads TGCAGTGCTAGAAACTATAAGGGGGCAGGTAATCAGCCCCAGCATTTT. As protein: CSARNYKGAGNQPQHF.

This clonotype has a handful of counts. The chain uses TRBV6-1 and TRBJ1-3; D is possibly TRBD1 (5 bases). From germline, CDR1 is MNHNS and CDR2 SASEGT. Trimming left V 1 base short and J 2 bases short, with 9 bases between. The CDR3 is 15 amino acids. CDR3 in DNA: TGTGCCAGCAGTGAAGGGACACGGACTGGAAACACCATATATTTT. Its protein is CASSEGTRTGNTIYF.

This clonotype occurred many times. The chain has TRBV2 and TRBJ1-1; 10 bases map to TRBD1. The germline V gene encodes CDR1 SNHLY and CDR2 FYNNEI. Germline trimming cut 6 bases from V and 0 bases from J; bases unmatched to any gene: 13. CDR3 length equals 18 residues. The chain's CDR3 is CASRETGGGGLLNTEAFF. CDR3 sequence (DNA): TGTGCCAGCAGGGAGACAGGGGGCGGGGGTTTGTTGAACACTGAAGCTTTCTTT.

This clonotype was detected many times. The chain carries TRBV7-9 and TRBJ2-7, with 14 bases aligning to TRBD2. After removal of 1 base from V and 8 bases from J, the junction contained 1 base not matched to a gene. The CDR3 spans 14 residues. Germline V gene lookup returns CDR1 SEHNR and CDR2 FQNEAQ (reference sequence). CDR3 bases: TGTGCCAGCAGCTTAGGACTAGCGGGAGGGAAGCAGTACTTC. Residues: CASSLGLAGGKQYF.

The sample holds a few counts of this clonotype. At one boundary the junction diverges from the germline segment, which might be a read error. The chain couples TRBV20-1 to TRBJ2-3; 8 nucleotides align to TRBD2. The germline CDR1 and CDR2 sequences are DFQATT and SNEGSKA (reference sequence). This CDR3 comprises 16 residues. DNA of the CDR3: TGCAGTGCTGGAGACCCCGGGAGGGCCGGCACAGATACGCAGTATTTT. It translates to CSAGDPGRAGTDTQYF.

This clonotype appeared a few times. The rearrangement uses TRBV12-3 or TRBV12-4 and TRBJ2-1; 7 bases match TRBD1. The ends lost 6 bases at V and 8 bases at J; junction bases unmatched: 10. The CDR3 is 14 amino acids. The CDR3 nucleotides are TGTGCCAGCAGAGAAACAGGGGAACTCTATGAGCAGTTCTTC. This sequence encodes CASRETGELYEQFF.

This clonotype was counted only a few times. This chain links TRBV15 with TRBJ2-2; D is ambiguous. The CDR3 covers 19 residues. Trimming took 0 bases from V and 0 from J, leaving 17 bases between them. CDR1 LNHNV and CDR2 YYDKDF come from the germline V gene (reference sequence). CDR3: CATSRDLMLQAPNTGELFF. DNA of the CDR3: TGTGCCACCAGCAGAGATCTTATGCTGCAGGCACCGAACACCGGGGAGCTGTTTTTT.